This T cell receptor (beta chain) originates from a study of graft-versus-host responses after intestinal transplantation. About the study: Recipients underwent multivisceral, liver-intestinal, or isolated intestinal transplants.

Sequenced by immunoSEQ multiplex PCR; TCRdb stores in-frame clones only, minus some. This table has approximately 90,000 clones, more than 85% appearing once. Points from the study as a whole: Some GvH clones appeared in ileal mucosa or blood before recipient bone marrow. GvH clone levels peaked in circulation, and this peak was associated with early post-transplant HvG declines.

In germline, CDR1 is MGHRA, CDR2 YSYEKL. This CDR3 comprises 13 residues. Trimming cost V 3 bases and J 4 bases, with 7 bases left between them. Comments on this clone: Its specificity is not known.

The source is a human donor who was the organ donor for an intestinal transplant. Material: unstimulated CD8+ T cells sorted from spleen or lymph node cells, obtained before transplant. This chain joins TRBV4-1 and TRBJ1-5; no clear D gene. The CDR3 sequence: CASSQVLNQPQHF. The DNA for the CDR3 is TGCGCCAGCAGCCAGGTTTTGAATCAGCCCCAGCATTTT.